This T cell receptor (beta chain) was captured by sequencing in a study of shared clonotypes between healthy human individuals. Turning to the study itself: Donor ages ranged 18 to 49 years: two women, a few men.

The CDR3 length is 20 residues. The V end was cut by 4 bases, the J end by 0 bases, with 23 bases between. CDR1 is SGDLS and CDR2 is YYNGEE in the germline V gene. This clone has a handful of counts. About 30,000 T cell genomes, or about 200 ng DNA, went into the sorted-subset replicate PCRs. The data were produced by immunoSEQ multiplex PCR, yet TCRdb's version contains in-frame clones alone and is incomplete. The profile covers about 1 million clones, with about 77% appearing a single time and nearly 1.5% taken by the ten largest. Only Caucasian adults living in Nashville, Tennessee made up the donor group.

What was sequenced was memory CD4+ T cells sorted from blood. Sample subset: CD45RA-negative fraction. The chain is built from TRBV9 and TRBJ1-6; the D gene is possibly TRBD1 (5 bases). The receptor was derived from a man younger than 30 in good health. DNA of the CDR3: TGTGCCAGCAGCTCTCTCGCCGGGGCCGCGGATAGCTCCTATAATTCACCCCTCCACTTT. Translation gives CASSSLAGAADSSYNSPLHF.